This T cell receptor (beta chain) was sequenced in a study of blood T cell repertoires in COVID-19. Background on the study: The samples span acute and convalescent COVID-19 from the United States, Italy and Spain. PBMCs, B-cell-depleted T cells, or T cells provided the cDNA or gDNA that made up the material.

In the authors' workflow: Using reference gene primer amplification, nucleated cell counts were estimated. Libraries were prepared by immunoSEQ multiplex PCR; TCRdb keeps only in-frame clonotypes and omits some of them. D and trimming come from the DNA, and the V and J calls and clone size come from that table. This repertoire shows roughly 150,000 clones, about 82% found once; its top ten account for less than 7%. Germline V gives CDR1 MNHEY, CDR2 SMNVEV (reference sequence). V dropped 7 bases and J dropped 4 bases, with 16 bases sitting between them. The CDR3 is 14 amino acids. Donors in Cohort 3 who had recovered were those with two negative PCRs, healthcare professional clearance, or resolution of their symptoms.

The clonotype originates from a woman in her thirties or forties who had recovered from COVID-19. The source material was PBMCs or T cells enriched from blood (not recorded which). The chain combines TRBV27 with TRBJ1-1; tentatively, D is TRBD1 (6 bases). CDR3 loop: CASKPQGRFTEAFF. The CDR3 region has the DNA TGTGCCAGCAAACCACAGGGTCGGTTCACTGAAGCTTTCTTT.